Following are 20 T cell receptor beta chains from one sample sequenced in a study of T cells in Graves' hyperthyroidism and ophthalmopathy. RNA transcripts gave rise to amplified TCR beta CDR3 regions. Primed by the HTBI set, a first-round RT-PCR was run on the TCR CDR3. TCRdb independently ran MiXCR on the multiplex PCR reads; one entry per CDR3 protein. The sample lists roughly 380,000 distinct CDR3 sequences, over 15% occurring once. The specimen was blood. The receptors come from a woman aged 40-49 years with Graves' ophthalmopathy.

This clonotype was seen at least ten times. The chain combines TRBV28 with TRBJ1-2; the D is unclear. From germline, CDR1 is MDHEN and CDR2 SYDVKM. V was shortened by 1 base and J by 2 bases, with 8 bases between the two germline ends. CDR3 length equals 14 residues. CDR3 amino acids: CASSLSGRNYGYTF. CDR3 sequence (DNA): TGTGCCAGCAGTTTATCTGGTCGCAACTATGGCTACACCTTC.

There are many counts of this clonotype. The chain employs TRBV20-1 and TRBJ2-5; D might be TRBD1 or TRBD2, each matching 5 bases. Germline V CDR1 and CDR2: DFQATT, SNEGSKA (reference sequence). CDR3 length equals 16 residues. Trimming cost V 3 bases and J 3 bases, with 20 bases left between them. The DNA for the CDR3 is TGCAGTGCTAGGCCCCTCCATCGAGGGGAAAAAGAGACCCAGTACTTC. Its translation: CSARPLHRGEKETQYF.

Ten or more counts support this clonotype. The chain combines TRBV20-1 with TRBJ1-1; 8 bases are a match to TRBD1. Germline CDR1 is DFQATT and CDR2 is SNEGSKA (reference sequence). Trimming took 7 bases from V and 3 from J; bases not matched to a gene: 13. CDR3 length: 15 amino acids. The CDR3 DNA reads TGCAGTGGGAGTACAACAGGGGGGAGGTACACTGAAGCTTTCTTT. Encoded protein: CSGSTTGGRYTEAFF.

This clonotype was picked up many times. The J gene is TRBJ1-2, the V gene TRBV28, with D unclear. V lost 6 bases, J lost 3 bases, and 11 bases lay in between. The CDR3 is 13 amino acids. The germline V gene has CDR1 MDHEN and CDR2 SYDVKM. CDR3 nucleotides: TGTGCCAGCAGCGACGACGGCTACTATGGCTACACCTTC. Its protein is CASSDDGYYGYTF.

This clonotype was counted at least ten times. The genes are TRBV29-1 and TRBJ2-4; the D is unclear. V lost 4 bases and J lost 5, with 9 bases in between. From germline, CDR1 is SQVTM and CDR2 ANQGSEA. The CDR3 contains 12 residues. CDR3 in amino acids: CSVGATENIQYF. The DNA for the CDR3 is TGCAGCGTTGGGGCCACCGAAAACATTCAGTACTTC.

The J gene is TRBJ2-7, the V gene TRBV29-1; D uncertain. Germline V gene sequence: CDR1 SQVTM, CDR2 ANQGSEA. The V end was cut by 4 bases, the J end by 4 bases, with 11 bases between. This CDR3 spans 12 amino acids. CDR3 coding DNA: TGCAGCGTTGTTGTTAGCTTATACGAGCAGTACTTC. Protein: CSVVVSLYEQYF.

Here the CDR3 DNA reads TGTGCCTGGAGACGCGGGGACAGGGGTGGCTATGGCTACACCTTC. Translated: CAWRRGDRGGYGYTF. The chain has TRBV30 and TRBJ1-2; 10 bases fit TRBD1. This CDR3 contains 15 residues. CDR1 is GTSNPN, CDR2 SVGIG, per germline (reference sequence). Unmatched junction bases numbered 8, after V lost 3 bases and J lost 4 bases. The variable domain in full, with the rest retrieved from reference TRBV30 and TRBJ1-2, is SQTIHQWPATLVQPVGSPLSLECTVEGTSNPNLYWYRQAAGRGLQLLFYSVGIGQISSEVPQNLSASRPQDRQFILSSKKLLLSDSGFYLCAWRRGDRGGYGYTFGSGTRLTVV.

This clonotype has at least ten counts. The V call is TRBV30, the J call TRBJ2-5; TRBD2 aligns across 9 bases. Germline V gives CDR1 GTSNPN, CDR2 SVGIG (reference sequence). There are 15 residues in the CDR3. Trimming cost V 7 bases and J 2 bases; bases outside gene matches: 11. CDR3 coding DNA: TGTGCCTCTTCTTCTGGACTAGCGATACAAGAGACCCAGTACTTC. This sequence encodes CASSSGLAIQETQYF.

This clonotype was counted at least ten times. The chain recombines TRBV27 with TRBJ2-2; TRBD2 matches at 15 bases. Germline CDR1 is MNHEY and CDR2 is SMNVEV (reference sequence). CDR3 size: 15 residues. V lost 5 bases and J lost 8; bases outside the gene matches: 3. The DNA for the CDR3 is TGTGCCAGCAGTGGACTAGCGGGAGGGCTTGGGGAGCTGTTTTTT. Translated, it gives CASSGLAGGLGELFF.

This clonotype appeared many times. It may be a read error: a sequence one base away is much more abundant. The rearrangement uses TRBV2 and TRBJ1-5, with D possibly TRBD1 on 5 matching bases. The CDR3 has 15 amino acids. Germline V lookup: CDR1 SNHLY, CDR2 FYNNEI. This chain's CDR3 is CAGREGSPSNQPQHF. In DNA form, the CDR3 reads TGTGCCGGCAGGGAGGGTTCCCCTAGCAATCAGCCCCAGCATTTT.

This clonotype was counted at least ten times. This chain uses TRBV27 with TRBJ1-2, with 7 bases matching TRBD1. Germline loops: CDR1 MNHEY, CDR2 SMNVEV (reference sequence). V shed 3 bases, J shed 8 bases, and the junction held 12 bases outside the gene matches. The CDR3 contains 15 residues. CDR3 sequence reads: CASSFPAGRGQGYTF. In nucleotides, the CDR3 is TGTGCCAGCAGTTTCCCCGCCGGGAGGGGGCAAGGCTACACCTTC.

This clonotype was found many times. For the CDR3, the DNA is TGCAGTGCCCCTTCGGACAGGGCCTACGAGCAGTACTTC. Residues: CSAPSDRAYEQYF. The chain has TRBV20-1 and TRBJ2-7, with 8 bases identical to TRBD1. Trimming removed 6 bases from V and 2 bases from J; junction bases left unmatched: 6. Germline CDR1 and CDR2: DFQATT and SNEGSKA (reference sequence). The CDR3 spans 13 residues.

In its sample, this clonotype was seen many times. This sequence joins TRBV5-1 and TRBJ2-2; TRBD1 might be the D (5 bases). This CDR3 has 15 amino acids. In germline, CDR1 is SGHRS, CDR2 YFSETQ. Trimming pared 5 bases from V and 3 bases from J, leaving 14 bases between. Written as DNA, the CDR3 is TGCGCCAGCAGGTTGTCAGGGCGAGACACCGGGGAGCTGTTTTTT. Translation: CASRLSGRDTGELFF.

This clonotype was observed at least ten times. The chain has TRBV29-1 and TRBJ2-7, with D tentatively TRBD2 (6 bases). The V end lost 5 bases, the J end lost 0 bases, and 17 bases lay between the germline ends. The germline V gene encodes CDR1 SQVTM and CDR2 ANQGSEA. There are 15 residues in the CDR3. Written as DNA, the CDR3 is TGCAGCGTTAAGGAGGGCGGGACCAGCTCCTACGAGCAGTACTTC. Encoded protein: CSVKEGGTSSYEQYF.

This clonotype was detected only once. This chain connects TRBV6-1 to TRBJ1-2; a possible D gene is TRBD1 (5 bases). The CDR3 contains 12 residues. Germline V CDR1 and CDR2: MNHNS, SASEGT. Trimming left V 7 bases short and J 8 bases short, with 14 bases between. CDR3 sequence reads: CASTLPGEGYTF. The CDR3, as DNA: TGTGCCAGCACCCTGCCGGGGGAGGGCTACACCTTC.

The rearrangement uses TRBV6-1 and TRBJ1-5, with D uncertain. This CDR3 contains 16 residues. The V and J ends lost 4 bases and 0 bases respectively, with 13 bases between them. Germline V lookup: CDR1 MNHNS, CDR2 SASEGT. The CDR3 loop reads CASSAGRMPSNQPQHF. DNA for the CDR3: TGTGCCAGCAGTGCGGGCAGGATGCCTAGCAATCAGCCCCAGCATTTT.

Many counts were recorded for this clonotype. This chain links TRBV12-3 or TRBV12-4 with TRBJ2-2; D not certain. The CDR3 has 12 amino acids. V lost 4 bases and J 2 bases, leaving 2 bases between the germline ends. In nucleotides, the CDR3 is TGTGCCAGCAGTTCCAACACCGGGGAGCTGTTTTTT. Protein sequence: CASSSNTGELFF.

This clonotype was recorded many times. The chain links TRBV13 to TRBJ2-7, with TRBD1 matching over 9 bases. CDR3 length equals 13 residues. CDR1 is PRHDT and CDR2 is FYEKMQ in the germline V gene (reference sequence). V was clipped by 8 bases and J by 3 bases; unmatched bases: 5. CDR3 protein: CASGKTGGYEQYF. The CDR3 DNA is TGTGCCAGCGGCAAGACAGGGGGCTACGAGCAGTACTTC.

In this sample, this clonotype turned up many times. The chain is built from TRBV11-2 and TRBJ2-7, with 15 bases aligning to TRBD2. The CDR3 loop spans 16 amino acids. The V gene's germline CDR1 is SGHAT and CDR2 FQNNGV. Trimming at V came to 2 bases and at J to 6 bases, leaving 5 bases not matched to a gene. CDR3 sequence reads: CASSLSGTSGRPEQYF. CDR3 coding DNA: TGTGCCAGCAGCTTAAGTGGGACTAGCGGGAGGCCCGAGCAGTACTTC.

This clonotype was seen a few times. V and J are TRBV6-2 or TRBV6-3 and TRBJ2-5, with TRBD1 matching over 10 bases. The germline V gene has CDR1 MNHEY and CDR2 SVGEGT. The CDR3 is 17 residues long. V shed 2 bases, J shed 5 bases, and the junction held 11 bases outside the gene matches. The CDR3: CASSYRSGTGDGETQYF. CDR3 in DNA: TGTGCCAGCAGTTACCGTTCCGGGACAGGGGATGGTGAGACCCAGTACTTC.